The subject of this entry is one T cell receptor (beta chain). No antigen is known for it. Base qualities are not recorded, but no much larger clone differs from it by a single base. The collaborating institutions used their own protocols to collect whole blood in K2EDTA tubes. For TCRbeta analysis, collaborators shipped samples in one of three forms: frozen whole blood, isolated PBMCs, or DNA extracted from either of those sample types. The data stem from a study of blood T cell repertoires in COVID-19 (TCRdb year 2020). As for the study more broadly: Samples from collaborators originated in the United States, Italy and Spain and spanned both the acute and convalescent phases of COVID-19. The material from the prospective study consisted of cDNA or gDNA derived from T cells, B-cell-depleted T cells, or PBMCs. The dataset comprised deeply sampled blood TCRbeta repertoires from subjects exposed to, actively infected with, or recovered from COVID-19. The repertoires were made available in a free public database intended to serve as a resource for research on the immune response to SARS-CoV-2. The samples were drawn from the first 160 participants of the ongoing ImmuneRACE study and from some 1,300 subjects provided by 6 global collaborators. A de-identified subject ID, COVID-19 status, age in years and sex were almost always included in the sample metadata. Where available, HLA class I and class II types were taken from metadata supplied by the sample provider and were not determined by assay-based typing.

TCRbeta CDR3 regions were amplified from genomic DNA by means of the immunoSEQ Assay, a bias-controlled multiplex PCR. On the authors' methods: Within the assay, amplification of reference gene primers was used to estimate how many nucleated cells each sample contained. To quantify the absolute abundance of each unique TCRbeta CDR3 rearrangement, sequence reads were collapsed and filtered. Productive Simpson clonality was computed per sample as the square root of Simpson's diversity index over productive rearrangements. TCRdb mirrors the immuneACCESS table, restricted to in-frame sequences. Some clones are absent from its copies; in checked studies, under half trace to an unresolved V gene, and the reason for the others is unknown. From that table come the V and J calls and clone size; the DNA was used to work out D and trimming. Counted in this sample were some 150,000 clones; approximately 84% of them appeared once. The ten largest make up under 4.5% of the sample.

General conclusions and limits of the study: The quantity of clinical and demographic metadata differed by source and by participant and was supplied without curation.

The CDR3 covers 12 residues, taking in both the cysteine and the phenylalanine. The sequence is cut down to CDR3 DNA, 36 bases in frame from base 1. From the germline V gene, CDR1 is SQVTM and CDR2 is ANQGSEA. V loses 1 base, J loses 6 bases, and the germline ends lie 7 bases apart. The clonotype was recovered from a woman aged 55-70 years with acute or convalescent COVID-19. Material: peripheral blood. The sequence is built from TRBV29-1 and TRBJ2-1, with the D gene not confidently named. The CDR3 reads CSVEVLGNEQFF. Here is the DNA: TGCAGCGTTGAAGTTCTCGGCAATGAGCAGTTCTTC.